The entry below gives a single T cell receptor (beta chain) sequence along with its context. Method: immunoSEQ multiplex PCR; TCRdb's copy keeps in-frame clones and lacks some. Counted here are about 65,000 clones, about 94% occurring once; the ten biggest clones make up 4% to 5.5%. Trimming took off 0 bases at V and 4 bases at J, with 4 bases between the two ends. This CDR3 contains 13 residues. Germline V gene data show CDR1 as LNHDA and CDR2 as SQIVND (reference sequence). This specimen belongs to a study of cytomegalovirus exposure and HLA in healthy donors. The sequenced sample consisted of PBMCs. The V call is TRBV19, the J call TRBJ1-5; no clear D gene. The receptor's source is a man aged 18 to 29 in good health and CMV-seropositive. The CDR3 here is CASSIEQNQPQHF. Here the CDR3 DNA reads TGTGCCAGTAGTATAGAGCAGAATCAGCCCCAGCATTTT.